Below are 18 T cell receptor beta chains sequenced from a single sample in a study of response to subunit inactivated influenza vaccine. TCRdb ran MiXCR on the RT-PCR reads and lists one entry per CDR3 protein. The data hold around 750,000 distinct CDR3 sequences, with 20% to 25% observed a single time. The sequencing used PBMCs from blood, collected about 5 days after vaccination. All receptors come from a middle-aged man who received an inactivated influenza vaccine.

This clonotype came up many times. The chain recombines TRBV20-1 with TRBJ2-3; 7 bases are shared with TRBD1. Germline V gene lookup returns CDR1 DFQATT and CDR2 SNEGSKA (reference sequence). This CDR3 comprises 14 residues. Unmatched junction bases numbered 10, after V lost 4 bases and J lost 6 bases. In DNA, the CDR3 is TGCAGTGCTACTGACAGGGCGCTCGAGGATACGCAGTATTTT. This translates into CSATDRALEDTQYF.

This clonotype was detected only a few times. The chain combines TRBV28 with TRBJ2-7; 10 bases align to TRBD2. V shed 3 bases and J 0 bases; nucleotides not matched to a gene: 8. The germline gives CDR1 MDHEN, CDR2 SYDVKM. The CDR3 is made up of 17 amino acids. CDR3 nucleotides: TGTGCCAGCAGTTTTGAAGGACTAGCGGTGAGCTCCTACGAGCAGTACTTC. It specifies CASSFEGLAVSSYEQYF.

The V gene is TRBV7-2, the J gene TRBJ2-6; no definite D call. The germline V gene encodes CDR1 SGHTA and CDR2 FQGNSA. V lost 5 bases and J lost 0, with 8 bases in between. This CDR3 has 15 residues. CDR3 DNA sequence: TGTGCCAGCAGCCGACCGACCTCTGGGGCCAACGTCCTGACTTTC. The encoded protein is CASSRPTSGANVLTF.

V is TRBV24-1 and J is TRBJ2-2; D tentatively reads TRBD1 or TRBD2 (6 bases each). The CDR3 loop spans 16 amino acids. Germline V lookup: CDR1 KGHDR, CDR2 SFDVKD. V was trimmed by 3 bases and J by 5 bases, leaving 15 bases between them. CDR3 in amino acids: CATSDRGQVRTGELFF. Here the CDR3 DNA reads TGTGCCACCAGTGATCGGGGGCAAGTTCGGACCGGGGAGCTGTTTTTT.

In its sample, this clonotype was seen a few times. Likely a read error: the CDR3 ends without its conserved phenylalanine or tryptophan. The V gene is TRBV5-1, the J gene TRBJ2-5; the match to TRBD2 covers 10 bases. J was trimmed by 1 base and V by 0 bases; bases with no gene match: 9. The V gene's germline CDR1 is SGHRS and CDR2 YFSETQ. There are 18 residues in the CDR3. The CDR3, as DNA: TGCGCCAGCAGCTTGGGGCAGTTAGCGGGGGGACTCCAAGAGACCCAGTACTCC. Protein sequence: CASSLGQLAGGLQETQYS.

A few counts support this clonotype. The rearrangement uses TRBV24-1 and TRBJ2-1; 11 bases map to TRBD2. Germline V gene data show CDR1 as KGHDR and CDR2 as SFDVKD. Trimming at V came to 6 bases and at J to 0 bases, leaving 3 bases not matched to a gene. The CDR3 totals 16 residues. CDR3 sequence: CATSPSGRSSYNEQFF. CDR3 nucleotides: TGTGCCACCAGTCCTAGCGGGAGGAGCTCCTACAATGAGCAGTTCTTC.

V and J are TRBV7-9 and TRBJ1-1, with TRBD1 matching 9 bases. The trim removed 1 base at V and 4 bases at J, leaving 10 bases unmatched. The CDR3 sequence is 17 residues long. From germline, CDR1 is SEHNR and CDR2 FQNEAQ (reference sequence). The CDR3 protein is CASSLGITGGYGTEAFF. As DNA, the CDR3 is TGTGCCAGCAGCTTAGGGATCACAGGGGGCTACGGCACTGAAGCTTTCTTT.

This clonotype has a handful of counts. The J gene is TRBJ2-1, the V gene TRBV7-8, with D perhaps matching TRBD2 (6 bases). The CDR3 sequence is 20 residues long. The germline gives CDR1 SGHVS, CDR2 FQNEAQ. Trimming stripped 0 bases from V and 2 bases from J, with 23 bases between. Here the CDR3 reads CASSLARALLGGHTYNEQFF. The CDR3 DNA sequence: TGTGCCAGCAGCTTAGCGCGGGCTTTATTGGGGGGTCATACCTACAATGAGCAGTTCTTC. Together with reference TRBV7-8 and TRBJ2-1, the CDR3 gives the full variable domain: GAGVSQSPRYKVAKRGQDVALRCDPISGHVSLFWYQQALGQGPEFLTYFQNEAQLDKSGLPSDRFFAERPEGSVSTLKIQRTQQEDSAVYLCASSLARALLGGHTYNEQFFGPGTRLTVL.

The rearrangement uses TRBV28 and TRBJ1-5; TRBD1 might be the D (5 bases). V dropped 6 bases and J dropped 6 bases, with 15 bases sitting between them. The CDR3 is 14 residues long. Germline V gene sequence: CDR1 MDHEN, CDR2 SYDVKM. The CDR3 region has the DNA TGTGCCAGCAGACTCCTGGGGGGTAGTCAGCCCCAGCATTTT. It specifies CASRLLGGSQPQHF.

V usage is TRBV7-8 and J usage is TRBJ2-7, with TRBD2 matching 14 bases. The V gene's germline CDR1 is SGHVS and CDR2 FQNEAQ. The V gene end was trimmed by 5 bases and the J gene end by 3 bases; junction bases not matched to a gene: 12. There are 18 residues in the CDR3. The CDR3: CASSPRTSGRLTGYEQYF. The DNA for the CDR3 is TGTGCCAGCAGCCCCCGGACTAGCGGGAGGTTAACGGGCTACGAGCAGTACTTC.

This clonotype has a count of ten or more. The rearrangement links TRBV7-8 to TRBJ2-1, with TRBD2 matching 13 bases. The germline CDR1 and CDR2 sequences are SGHVS and FQNEAQ. The CDR3 is 17 amino acids. With 6 bases clipped from V and 1 base from J, the junction kept 6 bases outside the gene matches. The CDR3 sequence: CASSWTSGSLSYNEQFF. The CDR3 DNA reads as TGTGCCAGCAGTTGGACTAGCGGGAGTTTATCCTACAATGAGCAGTTCTTC.

The chain combines TRBV7-8 with TRBJ2-1, with D maybe TRBD2 (6 bases). Trimming stripped 5 bases from V and 2 bases from J, with 7 bases between. CDR1 is SGHVS and CDR2 is FQNEAQ in the germline V gene. This CDR3 has 13 residues. Here the CDR3 reads CASSRLAYNEQFF. The CDR3 DNA reads TGTGCCAGCAGCCGACTAGCCTACAATGAGCAGTTCTTC.

This clonotype was picked up many times. Sequence at one end of the junction differs from germline and may be a read error. The V gene is TRBV5-6, the J gene TRBJ1-1, with D maybe TRBD1 (5 bases). The germline CDR1 and CDR2 sequences are SGHDT and YYEEEE. The CDR3 runs to 14 residues. The CDR3 nucleotides are TGCGCCAGCAGCTTAACGGGGGTAAACACTGAAGCTTTCTTT. Protein: CASSLTGVNTEAFF.

This clonotype was found many times. One end of the junction does not line up with germline, which may come from a read error. The chain joins TRBV20-1 to TRBJ2-3; D gene ambiguous. Germline V gene lookup returns CDR1 DFQATT and CDR2 SNEGSKA (reference sequence). The CDR3 runs 12 residues. The CDR3 loop reads CQARAYTDTQYF. The CDR3 DNA reads as TGTCAAGCCCGGGCGTACACAGATACGCAGTATTTT.

There are a few counts of this clonotype. The J gene is TRBJ2-7, the V gene TRBV20-1; 8 nucleotides agree with TRBD1. The germline CDR1 and CDR2 sequences are DFQATT and SNEGSKA (reference sequence). V was clipped by 5 bases and J by 2 bases; unmatched bases: 2. The CDR3 totals 12 residues. The CDR3 region has the DNA TGCAGTGCTCACAGGGGGGCCTACGAGCAGTACTTC. This encodes CSAHRGAYEQYF.

This clonotype has only a few counts. The rearrangement links TRBV7-9 to TRBJ2-2, with D unresolved. The CDR3 contains 15 residues. Looked up from germline, CDR1 is SEHNR and CDR2 is FQNEAQ (reference sequence). V lost 3 bases, J lost 4 bases, and 12 bases lay in between. The CDR3 DNA follows: TGTGCCAGCAGCTTGCCTTCTCCCCTCACCGGGGAGCTGTTTTTT. Amino acids: CASSLPSPLTGELFF. Using reference TRBV7-9 and TRBJ2-2 for the parts outside the CDR3, the full variable domain is DTGVSQNPRHKITKRGQNVTFRCDPISEHNRLYWYRQTLGQGPEFLTYFQNEAQLEKSRLLSDRFSAERPKGSFSTLEIQRTEQGDSAMYLCASSLPSPLTGELFFGEGSRLTVL.

The J gene is TRBJ2-7, the V gene TRBV5-1, with D possibly TRBD2 on 6 matching bases. The CDR3 is 15 amino acids. Germline CDR1 reads SGHRS; CDR2 reads YFSETQ. V lost 0 bases and J lost 1, with 11 bases in between. CDR3 sequence reads: CASSLDGTSSYEQYF. The CDR3 nucleotides are TGCGCCAGCAGCTTGGACGGGACTTCTTCCTACGAGCAGTACTTC.

The CDR3 sequence: CASRYGPEGNTIYF. The CDR3 DNA is TGTGCCAGCAGATACGGGCCGGAAGGAAACACCATATATTTT. V is TRBV7-9 and J is TRBJ1-3, with D unresolved. The CDR3 is 14 residues long. Germline CDR1 SEHNR, CDR2 FQNEAQ (reference sequence). V gave up 6 bases and J gave up 4 bases, with 13 bases separating them.